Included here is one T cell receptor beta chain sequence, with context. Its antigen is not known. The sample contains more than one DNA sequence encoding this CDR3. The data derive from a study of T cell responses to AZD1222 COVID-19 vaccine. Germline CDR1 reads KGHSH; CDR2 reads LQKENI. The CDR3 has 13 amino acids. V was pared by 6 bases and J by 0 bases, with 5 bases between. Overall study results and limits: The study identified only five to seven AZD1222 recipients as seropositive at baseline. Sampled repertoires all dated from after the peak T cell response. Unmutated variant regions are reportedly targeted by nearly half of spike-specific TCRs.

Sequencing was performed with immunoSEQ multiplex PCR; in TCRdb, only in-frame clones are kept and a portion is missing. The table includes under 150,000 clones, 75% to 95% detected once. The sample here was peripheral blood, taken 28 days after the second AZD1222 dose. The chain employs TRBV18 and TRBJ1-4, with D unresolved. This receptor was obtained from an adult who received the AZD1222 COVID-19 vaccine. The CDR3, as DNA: TGTGCCAGCTCTCCCGCAACTAATGAAAAACTGTTTTTT. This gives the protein CASSPATNEKLFF.